A selection of T cell receptor beta chains follows, all from one sample in a study of read filtering for tumor transcriptome and immune sequencing. TCRdb processed the reads anew with MiXCR; each CDR3 protein has one entry. The table records about 130,000 distinct CDR3 sequences, 13% of them present only once. Sequenced sample: a population of CD138-negative cells sorted from bone marrow. These receptors were taken from a donor at least 40 years old with multiple myeloma. Both conserved end residues are part of each CDR3. The D gene is left open where the match is weak. A row's size may be missing; if present it is once, few, many or a size class.

>TRBV7-2|.|many|TRBJ2-1
CASTPQGFSYNEQFF
TGTGCCAGCACCCCCCAGGGGTTTTCCTACAATGAGCAGTTCTTC
>TRBV5-1|.|many|TRBJ2-1
CASSTERGVYNEQFF
TGCGCCAGCAGCACCGAGCGAGGGGTATACAATGAGCAGTTCTTC
>TRBV7-9|.|few|TRBJ2-2
CASTTGARTGELFF
TGTGCCAGCACCACGGGGGCTCGCACCGGGGAGCTGTTTTTT
>TRBV2|.|many|TRBJ2-1
CASSGEGLSEQFF
TGTGCCAGCAGTGGGGAAGGACTAAGTGAGCAGTTCTTC
>TRBV20-1|TRBD2|many|TRBJ2-5
CSGEGLAGETQYF
TGCAGTGGGGAGGGACTAGCCGGTGAGACCCAGTACTTC
>TRBV5-1|.|many|TRBJ1-6
CASSLMGNSPLHF
TGCGCCAGCAGCTTGATGGGGAACTCACCCCTCCACTTT
>TRBV7-6|.|.|TRBJ2-5
CASSLEASVETQYF
TGTGCCAGCAGCTTAGAGGCGTCTGTGGAGACCCAGTACTTC
>TRBV4-1|.|many|TRBJ1-1
CASSQDYTVTEAFF
TGCGCCAGCAGCCAAGACTATACAGTCACTGAAGCTTTCTTT
>TRBV28|.|many|TRBJ1-4
CASSNSNLREKLFF
TGTGCCAGCAGCAACAGTAATTTGCGTGAAAAACTGTTTTTT
>TRBV5-1|TRBD1|many|TRBJ2-1
CASSKTGVNEQFF
TGCGCCAGCAGCAAGACAGGGGTCAATGAGCAGTTCTTC
>TRBV3-1|.|many|TRBJ2-5
CASRAQGQGETQYF
TGTGCCAGCAGAGCACAGGGTCAGGGGGAGACCCAGTACTTC
>TRBV19|.|many|TRBJ1-5
CASSIGGARGNQPQHF
TGTGCCAGTAGTATAGGGGGAGCCAGAGGCAATCAGCCCCAGCATTTT
>TRBV7-2|TRBD1|many|TRBJ2-6
CASSLIGTGGTGANVLTF
TGTGCCAGCAGCTTAATTGGGACAGGGGGAACTGGGGCCAACGTCCTGACTTTC
>TRBV7-9|TRBD1|many|TRBJ2-1
CASSLRQGATNEQFF
TGTGCCAGCAGCTTAAGGCAGGGGGCAACGAATGAGCAGTTCTTC
>TRBV7-2|.|many|TRBJ2-3
CASSLDWGSTDTQYF
TGTGCCAGCAGCTTAGATTGGGGGAGCACAGATACGCAGTATTTT
>TRBV5-1|TRBD1|many|TRBJ2-1
CASSSDRVGYNEQFF
TGCGCCAGCAGTTCTGACAGGGTGGGCTACAATGAGCAGTTCTTC
>TRBV12-3/TRBV12-4|.|many|TRBJ1-5
CASSLGSASNQPQHF
TGTGCCAGCAGTTTGGGGAGCGCTAGCAATCAGCCCCAGCATTTT
>TRBV7-2|.|few|TRBJ1-1
CASSLDLDTEAFF
TGTGCCAGCAGCTTAGATTTGGACACTGAAGCTTTCTTT
>TRBV2|.|many|TRBJ2-4
CASGQNIQYF
TGTGCCAGCGGCCAAAACATTCAGTACTTC
>TRBV10-3|.|few|TRBJ1-1
CAISEPGRIQNTEAFF
TGTGCCATCAGTGAGCCGGGACGCATCCAGAACACTGAAGCTTTCTTT
>TRBV10-1|TRBD1|many|TRBJ2-3
CASSRDRAVDTQYF
TGCGCCAGCAGCCGGGACAGGGCGGTGGATACGCAGTATTTT
>TRBV4-1|.|many|TRBJ1-1
CASSQRGPGSNTEAFF
TGCGCCAGCAGCCAACGAGGTCCCGGGTCGAACACTGAAGCTTTCTTT
>TRBV7-3|TRBD1|few|TRBJ2-3
CASSLSQGRGQDTQYF
TGTGCCAGCAGCTTATCTCAAGGCAGGGGGCAAGATACGCAGTATTTT
>TRBV6-5|.|many|TRBJ2-1
CASSDRSLNNEQFF
TGTGCCAGCAGTGACAGGAGCCTAAACAATGAGCAGTTCTTC
>TRBV4-1|.|many|TRBJ2-3
CASRGKLSGGDTQYF
TGCGCCAGCCGAGGTAAACTTTCGGGCGGAGATACGCAGTATTTT